The sequence of this T cell receptor beta chain was determined in a study of cytomegalovirus exposure and HLA in healthy donors. CDR1 and CDR2 from the germline V gene are MNHEY and SVGAGI. Trimming took 2 bases from V and 4 from J, leaving 12 bases between them. CDR3 length: 15 residues. PCR employed 60 Vbeta and 13 Jbeta primers. The protocol was immunoSEQ multiplex PCR, while the TCRdb copy is restricted to in-frame clones and leaves out a portion. Found here are 100,000 to 140,000 clones, less than 80% of them singletons; the top ten hold around 7.8%. The receptor was isolated from a young man in good health and CMV-seronegative. The sequencing input was PBMCs. The chain joins TRBV6-5 to TRBJ2-1; D is possibly TRBD2 (7 bases). CDR3: CASSYTGGRYNEQFF. DNA for the CDR3: TGTGCCAGCAGTTACACCGGGGGGCGGTACAATGAGCAGTTCTTC.